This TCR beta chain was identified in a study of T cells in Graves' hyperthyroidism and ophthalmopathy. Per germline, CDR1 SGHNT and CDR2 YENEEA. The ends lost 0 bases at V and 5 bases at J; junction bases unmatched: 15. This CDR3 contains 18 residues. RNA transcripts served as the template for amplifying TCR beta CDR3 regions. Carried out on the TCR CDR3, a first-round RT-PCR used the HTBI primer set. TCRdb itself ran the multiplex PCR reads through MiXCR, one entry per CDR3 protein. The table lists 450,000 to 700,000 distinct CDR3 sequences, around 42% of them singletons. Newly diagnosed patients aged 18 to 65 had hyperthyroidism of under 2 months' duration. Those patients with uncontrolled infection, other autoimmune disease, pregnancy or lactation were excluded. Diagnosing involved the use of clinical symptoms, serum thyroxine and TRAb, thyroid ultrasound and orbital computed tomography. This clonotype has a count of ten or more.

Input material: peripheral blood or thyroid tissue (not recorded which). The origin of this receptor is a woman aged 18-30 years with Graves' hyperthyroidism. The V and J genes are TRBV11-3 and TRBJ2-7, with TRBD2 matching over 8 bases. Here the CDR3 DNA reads TGTGCCAGCAGCTTAGAACGGGTTTACGGCGGGAGGATCCACGAGCAGTACTTC. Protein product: CASSLERVYGGRIHEQYF.